The 22 T cell receptor beta chains in this list originate from one sample, sequenced in a study of T cell responses to AZD1222 COVID-19 vaccine. Measured with immunoSEQ multiplex PCR; TCRdb has only the in-frame clones, and not every one. The repertoire has 75,000 to 85,000 clones, approximately 90% of them found once; the top ten carry roughly a quarter. The starting material was peripheral blood, obtained on day 0 of AZD1222 vaccination. The source of these receptors is an adult in good health.

The chain has TRBV5-6 and TRBJ1-2; the D is unclear. The CDR3 runs 13 residues. The germline V gene encodes CDR1 SGHDT and CDR2 YYEEEE. V was trimmed by 2 bases and J by 4 bases, leaving 9 bases between them. The CDR3 DNA sequence: TGTGCCAGCAGCTTCGACGGCCTCTATGGCTACACCTTC. Protein: CASSFDGLYGYTF.

The V call is TRBV5-1, the J call TRBJ2-7, with 12 bases matching TRBD2. This CDR3 contains 15 residues. Germline values: CDR1 SGHRS, CDR2 YFSETQ. The V segment lost 6 bases and the J segment 4 bases; nucleotides outside the gene matches: 8. CDR3 loop: CASNHLAGGVYEQYF. Here the CDR3 DNA reads TGCGCCAGCAACCATCTAGCGGGAGGGGTTTACGAGCAGTACTTC. Together with reference TRBV5-1 and TRBJ2-7, the CDR3 gives the full variable domain: KAGVTQTPRYLIKTRGQQVTLSCSPISGHRSVSWYQQTPGQGLQFLFEYFSETQRNKGNFPGRFSGRQFSNSRSEMNVSTLELGDSALYLCASNHLAGGVYEQYFGPGTRLTVT.

The J gene is TRBJ1-3, the V gene TRBV19; D is undetermined. The V and J ends lost 4 bases and 3 bases respectively, with 10 bases between them. Looked up from germline, CDR1 is LNHDA and CDR2 is SQIVND (reference sequence). The CDR3 loop spans 14 amino acids. The CDR3 coding sequence is TGTGCCAGTAGTAAAAAGGGTTATGGAAACACCATATATTTT. Protein product: CASSKKGYGNTIYF.

The V and J genes are TRBV18 and TRBJ1-4; 7 nucleotides match TRBD1. The V gene end was trimmed by 6 bases and the J gene end by 7 bases; junction bases not matched to a gene: 8. Per germline, CDR1 KGHSH and CDR2 LQKENI. There are 14 residues in the CDR3. The CDR3: CASSRDRVLEKLFF. CDR3 DNA: TGTGCCAGCTCCCGAGACAGGGTCCTTGAAAAACTGTTTTTT.

The V and J genes are TRBV19 and TRBJ2-2; TRBD1 aligns across 8 bases. The junction had 3 bases not matched to a gene; V was cut back by 6 bases and J by 3 bases. This CDR3 region has 14 residues. Germline V gene sequence: CDR1 LNHDA, CDR2 SQIVND (reference sequence). In DNA, the CDR3 is TGTGCCAGTAGCGAGACAGGGGACACCGGGGAGCTGTTTTTT. Its translation is CASSETGDTGELFF.

The V and J genes are TRBV7-3 and TRBJ1-1; D gene uncertain. The germline V and J ends were trimmed by 0 bases and 8 bases, with 16 bases remaining between them. CDR3 length: 15 amino acids. From germline, CDR1 is SGHTA and CDR2 FQGTGA. The CDR3 spells CASSLTIIRNSEAFF. CDR3 sequence (DNA): TGTGCCAGCAGCTTAACAATCATCCGGAATTCGGAAGCTTTCTTT. Looking up the rest from reference TRBV7-3 and TRBJ1-1 gives the full variable domain: GAGVSQTPSNKVTEKGKYVELRCDPISGHTALYWYRQSLGQGPEFLIYFQGTGAADDSGLPNDRFFAVRPEGSVSTLKIQRTERGDSAVYLCASSLTIIRNSEAFFGQGTRLTVV.

This clone has a single count. This chain connects TRBV10-3 to TRBJ1-1, with a possible D match to TRBD1 (5 bases). CDR1 is ENHRY, CDR2 SYGVKD, per germline. The CDR3 is 14 amino acids. V was clipped by 4 bases and J by 0 bases, with 9 bases between them. CDR3 in amino acids: CAISGGVMNTEAFF. The DNA for the CDR3 is TGTGCCATCAGTGGGGGGGTAATGAACACTGAAGCTTTCTTT.

This clone came up once. V is TRBV7-2 and J is TRBJ1-4, with D uncertain. Germline V gene data show CDR1 as SGHTA and CDR2 as FQGNSA. The V end lost 3 bases, the J end lost 8 bases, and 7 bases lay between the germline ends. The CDR3 runs to 12 residues. The CDR3 DNA is TGTGCCAGCAGCTTGCGGAGAGAAAAACTGTTTTTT. Its protein product is CASSLRREKLFF.

This chain links TRBV5-1 with TRBJ1-6; D gene ambiguous. The CDR3 sequence is 18 residues long. Deletions cut 1 base from V and 6 bases from J, with 20 bases between. CDR1 is SGHRS and CDR2 is YFSETQ in the germline V gene. The CDR3 protein is CASSLKGSGPGANSPLHF. The CDR3 coding sequence is TGCGCCAGCAGCTTGAAAGGCTCTGGGCCGGGAGCTAATTCACCCCTCCACTTT.

The rearrangement uses TRBV7-2 and TRBJ2-2; D perhaps matches TRBD1 (7 bases). The CDR3 runs to 16 residues. In germline, CDR1 is SGHTA, CDR2 FQGNSA. The V end was cut by 4 bases, the J end by 0 bases, with 12 bases between. CDR3 DNA: TGTGCCAGCAGCTCCCGCAGGGGGGCGAACACCGGGGAGCTGTTTTTT. Translating it yields CASSSRRGANTGELFF.

This chain links TRBV2 with TRBJ2-6; 8 nucleotides agree with TRBD2. The V and J ends lost 5 bases and 4 bases, in that order; junction bases with no gene match: 4. CDR1 and CDR2 (germline): SNHLY, FYNNEI. There are 15 residues in the CDR3. The CDR3 bases are TGTGCCAGCAGTCCTTCTAGCGGGGGGGCCAACGTCCTGACTTTC. Translation gives CASSPSSGGANVLTF.

As DNA, the CDR3 is TGTGCCAGCAGTGACCCCAGTGGGGTCAAAAACATTCAGTACTTC. It codes for CASSDPSGVKNIQYF. V and J are TRBV25-1 and TRBJ2-4; no clear D gene. CDR3 length equals 15 residues. The V gene lost 3 bases and the J gene lost 3 bases, with 12 bases spanning the gap. In germline, CDR1 is MGHDK, CDR2 SYGVNS.

This clone has a single count. The V call is TRBV19, the J call TRBJ2-2; D is unresolved. This CDR3 is built from 13 residues. V was clipped by 5 bases and J by 6 bases, with 10 bases between them. Looked up from germline, CDR1 is LNHDA and CDR2 is SQIVND (reference sequence). The chain's CDR3 is CASSPNRAGELFF. The CDR3 nucleotides are TGTGCCAGTAGTCCCAACCGAGCCGGGGAGCTGTTTTTT.

The chain is built from TRBV7-9 and TRBJ1-2; D might be TRBD1 (6 bases). This CDR3 region has 15 residues. With 5 bases removed from V and 3 bases from J, the gap between germline ends came to 16 bases. CDR1 is SEHNR and CDR2 is FQNEAQ in the germline V gene (reference sequence). The CDR3 DNA reads as TGTGCCAGCAGCCCAACTGAGACAGGATACTATGGCTACACCTTC. This encodes CASSPTETGYYGYTF.

This clone was seen more than once but under ten times. The chain joins TRBV5-6 to TRBJ1-5; no reliable D call. With 5 bases removed from V and 7 bases from J, the gap between germline ends came to 16 bases. This CDR3 spans 14 amino acids. From germline, CDR1 is SGHDT and CDR2 YYEEEE. CDR3 bases: TGTGCCAGCAGTCTGGGGAGGCTCGGGCAGCCCCAGCATTTT. Its translation is CASSLGRLGQPQHF.

The chain carries TRBV27 and TRBJ2-7, with D hard to call. This CDR3 contains 12 residues. Trimming shortened V by 2 bases and J by 3 bases, and 5 bases separated the two germline ends. Per the germline V gene, CDR1 is MNHEY and CDR2 is SMNVEV (reference sequence). CDR3 nucleotide sequence: TGTGCCAGCAGTTTACCAGGCTACGAGCAGTACTTC. Protein sequence: CASSLPGYEQYF.

J is TRBJ1-4 and V is TRBV7-9; the D is unclear. V lost 6 bases and J 0 bases, leaving 8 bases between the germline ends. Germline V gives CDR1 SEHNR, CDR2 FQNEAQ (reference sequence). CDR3 length: 14 residues. The CDR3 nucleotides are TGTGCCAGCAGTTCCGTTGCAACTAATGAAAAACTGTTTTTT. As protein: CASSSVATNEKLFF.

The chain uses TRBV6-5 and TRBJ1-1; no definite D call. Germline V gene sequence: CDR1 MNHEY, CDR2 SVGAGI. The V gene lost 10 bases and the J gene lost 4 bases, with 16 bases spanning the gap. The CDR3 loop spans 13 amino acids. CDR3 nucleotide sequence: TGTGCCACTCTGATAGGGAGGAGCACTGAAGCTTTCTTT. Amino acid sequence: CATLIGRSTEAFF.

A single count supports this clone. The chain carries TRBV11-2 and TRBJ2-1; 7 bases fit TRBD1. The CDR3 length is 15 residues. Germline V gene sequence: CDR1 SGHAT, CDR2 FQNNGV. V shed 5 bases and J 4 bases; nucleotides not matched to a gene: 8. The CDR3, as DNA: TGTGCCAGCAGCACCGGGACAGAACGGTACAATGAGCAGTTCTTC. It yields the protein CASSTGTERYNEQFF. Together with reference TRBV11-2 and TRBJ2-1, the CDR3 gives the full variable domain: EAGVAQSPRYKIIEKRQSVAFWCNPISGHATLYWYQQILGQGPKLLIQFQNNGVVDDSQLPKDRFSAERLKGVDSTLKIQPAKLEDSAVYLCASSTGTERYNEQFFGPGTRLTVL.

This chain joins TRBV9 and TRBJ1-5; D possibly corresponds to TRBD1 (5 bases). From germline, CDR1 is SGDLS and CDR2 YYNGEE. The CDR3 covers 15 residues. V was trimmed by 3 bases and J by 4 bases, leaving 14 bases between them. In nucleotides, the CDR3 is TGTGCCAGCAGCGGGGGGAGAGGGACTAATCAGCCCCAGCATTTT. The encoded protein is CASSGGRGTNQPQHF.

The chain recombines TRBV18 with TRBJ1-5; D gene uncertain. The ends were cut back, 0 bases at V and 1 base at J, with 10 bases in the middle. The germline gives CDR1 KGHSH, CDR2 LQKENI. The CDR3 loop spans 16 amino acids. The CDR3 region is CASSPPGNPSNQPQHF. For the CDR3, the DNA is TGTGCCAGCTCACCACCAGGAAATCCAAGCAATCAGCCCCAGCATTTT.

The rearrangement links TRBV28 to TRBJ1-3; perhaps TRBD1 as D (5 bases). V was trimmed by 10 bases and J by 1 base, leaving 14 bases between them. The CDR3 runs to 14 residues. Germline V gene data show CDR1 as MDHEN and CDR2 as SYDVKM. The CDR3, as DNA: TGTGCCACCCAGCTGGGGGGGTCTGGAAACACCATATATTTT. Protein sequence: CATQLGGSGNTIYF.